The TCR beta chain described here comes from a study of PD-1 blockade in classical Hodgkin lymphoma. For the study at large: Intravenous delivery of nivolumab at 3 mg/kg to patients occurred every 2 weeks. Study conclusions and caveats: Compared with healthy donors, newly diagnosed patients reportedly showed lower baseline TCR diversity. Partial responders and progressors had significantly lower baseline TCR diversity.

The germline V gene has CDR1 SGHDN and CDR2 FVKESK. The CDR3 runs to 18 residues. J was trimmed by 3 bases and V by 1 base; bases with no gene match: 9. Every patient was affected by relapse after autologous stem cell transplantation, while exposure to brentuximab vedotin was not uniform. Relapsed/refractory classical Hodgkin lymphoma patients had complete, partial or progressive responses. The protocol was immunoSEQ multiplex PCR, while the TCRdb copy is restricted to in-frame clones and leaves out a portion. This table has around 65,000 clones, approximately 92% appearing once. Turning to this clone: The target antigen is unknown.

The sequenced sample was peripheral blood mononuclear cells (PBMCs), obtained at baseline. This chain connects TRBV14 to TRBJ1-6; 7 nucleotides align to TRBD1. The source is a human donor with classical Hodgkin lymphoma. CDR3 region: CASSQAITGAVYNSPLHF. The DNA of the CDR3 is TGTGCCAGCAGCCAAGCCATCACAGGGGCTGTCTATAATTCACCCCTCCACTTT.